Sequencing of this T cell receptor beta chain was carried out in a study of T cell responses to AZD1222 COVID-19 vaccine (dated by TCRdb to about 2021). At the level of the whole study: TCR sequencing was performed for fewer than 250 trial participants, of whom about 200 were given two doses of AZD1222 and 26 were given two doses of MenACWY control vaccine. Trial participants were enrolled by age into subgroups of 18-55, 56-69 and 70-plus years, and roughly 150, 30 and 60 TCR-sequenced participants, respectively, were included in these subgroups.

The time point tag for this specimen amounts to: about 28 days (+/-7) after the second vaccine dose. The treatment or condition label, as the study defines it: meningococcal conjugate vaccine given as trial control. Samples from vaccinated people were obtained from the UK trials COV001 and COV002, which included a single-blind randomized controlled phase 2/3 trial of AZD1222 (ChAdOx1 nCoV-19) in healthy adults. Trial participant PBMC samples were collected at day 0 and day 28 after the second dose for TCRbeta chain sequencing. In regard to this clone: This receptor's antigen is unknown. Base qualities are missing; no much larger clone stands one base away.

The investigation overall reported the following: Conclusions about previously exposed vaccinees were limited because only six AZD1222 recipients were SARS-CoV-2 seropositive at baseline. Reportedly, almost half of the unique spike-specific TCRs recognized epitopes lying outside the regions that are mutated in the B.1.351 and B.1.1.7 variants. In the small 56-69-year group, the increase in depth fell short of significance, most likely because of low power. The whole spike protein was spanned by vaccine-associated CD4 TCRs, and dominant responses were seen in regions 160-218 and 743-854. After two AZD1222 doses, spike-specific TCR breadth and depth were significantly higher than at day 0 and than in MenACWY recipients. Because no samples from the day 14 peak response were available, repertoires could be characterized only after the peak T cell response. Participants were mostly white British and included more females than males, and it was suggested by the authors that clonal diversity may have been underestimated.

The CDR3 regions of human TCRbeta chains were analyzed by immunosequencing. Per the authors' processing: Repertoire TCRs were matched against a reference library of SARS-CoV-2-specific TCRs generated with the MIRA antigen-specificity platform. Breadth meant the fraction of unique TCRs that were SARS-CoV-2-associated, whereas depth meant the fraction of total T cells that were SARS-CoV-2-associated. Each spike-specific TCR was assigned to its reactive spike region and to a CD4 or CD8 class using the MIRA data. Log10-transformed breadth and depth values were compared by one-way ANOVA with Sidak's multiple comparisons tests. Here the immuneACCESS table is served through TCRdb, limited to in-frame sequences with V and J called. Missing clones are a known gap in these copies; in checked studies unresolved V genes cover under half, and the rest lacks a known reason. V, J and clone size reflect that table, while D and trimming were determined from the DNA. For this sample there are around 210,000 clones; less than 95% appear just once. The ten largest clones take up 1.7% of the sample.

CDR1 GTSNPN and CDR2 SVGIG are derived from the germline V gene (reference sequence). There are 12 amino acids in the CDR3, from cysteine to phenylalanine inclusive. Just CDR3 DNA is preserved here, 36 bases in frame from base 1. V and J lose 4 bases and 15 bases, and a span of 19 bases separates them. The clonotype originates from an adult who received the MenACWY meningococcal vaccine as a control. This material consisted of peripheral blood, taken 28 days after the second dose of the MenACWY control vaccine. Recombination joined TRBV30 with TRBJ2-1, with TRBD2 perhaps the D gene, on 6 matching bases. The CDR3 region: CAWTLTTAGRFF. At the DNA level, the sequence is TGTGCCTGGACCCTAACTACGGCGGGACGGTTCTTC.